These 20 T cell receptor beta chains were all obtained from the same sample, sequenced in a study of blood T cells in healthy people across ages. Next came a second PCR, run for about 7 to 12 cycles, which used a sample-barcoded 5' primer along with a J-beta primer mix. TCRdb analysed the 5' RACE reads with MiXCR anew, one entry per CDR3 protein. The table lists about 1.1 million distinct CDR3 sequences, 35% to 40% of them singletons. Sequencing was performed on blood. The receptors shown here come from a man younger than 35 in good health.

V gene TRBV7-9 combines with J gene TRBJ1-1; tentatively, D is TRBD1 (5 bases). V gave up 4 bases and J gave up 8 bases, with 11 bases separating them. The CDR3 is 12 amino acids. Germline-derived CDR1 and CDR2 are SEHNR and FQNEAQ (reference sequence). CDR3 coding DNA: TGTGCCAGCAGCTACACCACAGGAGAAGCTTTCTTT. It specifies CASSYTTGEAFF.

This clonotype has a handful of counts. The rearrangement uses TRBV9 and TRBJ2-1, with 9 bases aligning to TRBD1. V lost 5 bases to trimming and J lost 4 bases; unmatched junction nucleotides: 10. Germline lookup yields CDR1 SGDLS and CDR2 YYNGEE. CDR3 length: 16 residues. The DNA of the CDR3 is TGTGCCAGCAGTTCTGCTCGGGACAGGGCATACAATGAGCAGTTCTTC. Translating gives CASSSARDRAYNEQFF.

The genes are TRBV29-1 and TRBJ1-1; TRBD1 might be the D (5 bases). Trimming shortened V by 4 bases and J by 0 bases, and 9 bases separated the two germline ends. The CDR3 covers 13 residues. Germline lookup yields CDR1 SQVTM and CDR2 ANQGSEA. Written as DNA, the CDR3 is TGCAGCGTTGGTAGACAGCTGAACACTGAAGCTTTCTTT. Translating gives CSVGRQLNTEAFF. The full variable domain, in which reference TRBV29-1 and TRBJ1-1 provide the parts outside the CDR3, is SAVISQKPSRDICQRGTSLTIQCQVDSQVTMMFWYRQQPGQSLTLIATANQGSEATYESGFVIDKFPISRPNLTFSTLTVSNMSPEDSSIYLCSVGRQLNTEAFFGQGTRLTVV.

This chain joins TRBV20-1 and TRBJ1-1; D call uncertain. Trimming left V 6 bases short and J 2 bases short, with 13 bases between. From germline, CDR1 is DFQATT and CDR2 SNEGSKA (reference sequence). The CDR3 sequence is 13 residues long. The CDR3 loop reads CSARGGYNTEAFF. As DNA, the CDR3 is TGCAGTGCCCGTGGAGGGTATAACACTGAAGCTTTCTTT.

In this sample, this clonotype turned up a few times. The V call is TRBV20-1, the J call TRBJ2-7; the D is unclear. From germline, CDR1 is DFQATT and CDR2 SNEGSKA (reference sequence). Deletions cut 3 bases from V and 2 bases from J, with 17 bases between. The CDR3 runs 15 residues. CDR3 in amino acids: CSASIPVESTYEQYF. CDR3 in DNA: TGCAGTGCTAGTATCCCCGTTGAAAGTACCTACGAGCAGTACTTC.

Worth noting for this clonotype: This may be a read error, as it is one base from a much larger clone. The J gene is TRBJ2-5, the V gene TRBV4-2; D call uncertain. The CDR3 length is 16 residues. Per the germline V gene, CDR1 is LGHNA and CDR2 is YNFKEQ. The CDR3 DNA sequence: TGTGCCAGCAACCAAGATCTTCTAATCTCGGTGGAGACCCAGTACTTC. Translation: CASNQDLLISVETQYF.

This clonotype has at least ten counts. Compared with germline, one end of the junction differs, possibly owing to a read error. The chain carries TRBV14 and TRBJ2-1; D gene uncertain. CDR3 length: 13 residues. The V gene's germline CDR1 is SGHDN and CDR2 FVKESK. DNA for the CDR3: TGCGCCAGCAGCCAGGCCAGATACAATGAGCAGTTCTTC. Translated, it gives CASSQARYNEQFF.

This clonotype occurred a few times. An end of the junction does not agree with germline; a read error may underlie this. J is TRBJ1-2 and V is TRBV6-1; TRBD1 might be the D (6 bases). Germline-derived CDR1 and CDR2 are MNHNS and SASEGT. This CDR3 spans 13 amino acids. CDR3 nucleotide sequence: TGTGCCAGCAGAGAAGGGGGGTTCTATGGCTACACCTTC. Translating it yields CASREGGFYGYTF.

This clonotype showed up just a few times. The chain joins TRBV5-1 to TRBJ1-5; tentative D call: TRBD1 (6 bases). Trimming left V 5 bases short and J 5 bases short, with 14 bases between. The CDR3 sequence is 14 residues long. The germline gives CDR1 SGHRS, CDR2 YFSETQ. The CDR3 coding sequence is TGCGCCAGCAGTCGAGGGTCAGGGGATCAGCCCCAGCATTTT. Amino acids: CASSRGSGDQPQHF.

This clonotype occurred a few times. The V call is TRBV6-1, the J call TRBJ1-2, with TRBD1 matching 8 bases. This CDR3 region has 17 residues. Germline CDR1 and CDR2: MNHNS and SASEGT. V was clipped by 2 bases and J by 1 base; unmatched bases: 9. The CDR3 DNA sequence: TGTGCCAGCAGTGAATCTCTAGGGACAGGAGATAACTATGGCTACACCTTC. It encodes CASSESLGTGDNYGYTF.

This clonotype was recorded a few times. This chain joins TRBV20-1 and TRBJ1-2; D possibly corresponds to TRBD1 (6 bases). CDR1 DFQATT and CDR2 SNEGSKA come from the germline V gene (reference sequence). V lost 3 bases and J lost 6, with 26 bases in between. The CDR3 extends over 17 amino acids. CDR3 DNA sequence: TGCAGTGCTAGGTTCTCTCGGGGGGGGCAGGTGAATGATGGCTACACCTTC. This sequence encodes CSARFSRGGQVNDGYTF.

This clonotype was picked up one time. CDR3: CASSRLSGTSGVAHNEQYF. The CDR3 nucleotides read TGTGCCAGCAGCCGCTTGTCCGGGACTAGCGGGGTAGCGCACAATGAGCAGTACTTC. This sequence joins TRBV6-1 and TRBJ2-5; 13 bases are a match to TRBD2. V lost 6 bases to trimming and J lost 11 bases; unmatched junction nucleotides: 24. This CDR3 spans 19 amino acids. Germline CDR1 reads MNHNS; CDR2 reads SASEGT.

The chain joins TRBV6-6 to TRBJ1-5, with 8 bases that match TRBD1. CDR1 and CDR2 (germline): MNHNY, SVGAGI (reference sequence). CDR3 size: 16 residues. The J segment lost 2 bases and the V segment lost 4 bases, leaving 7 bases of the junction unmatched. The CDR3 here is CASSSGPDRGNQPQHF. CDR3 in DNA: TGTGCCAGCAGTTCCGGCCCGGACAGGGGCAATCAGCCCCAGCATTTT.

This clonotype was seen a handful of times. The rearrangement uses TRBV6-2 or TRBV6-3 and TRBJ2-1; 8 bases match TRBD2. The trim removed 4 bases at V and 7 bases at J, leaving 18 bases unmatched. The CDR3 totals 18 residues. From germline, CDR1 is MNHEY and CDR2 SVGEGT. In DNA, the CDR3 is TGTGCCAGCAGTTTCTCGGGACTAGTTGCCTATAGAATGAATGAGCAGTTCTTC. It is translated as CASSFSGLVAYRMNEQFF.

This chain connects TRBV7-8 to TRBJ1-2; tentative D call: TRBD1 (5 bases). This CDR3 has 14 residues. The germline V gene has CDR1 SGHVS and CDR2 FQNEAQ. V lost 5 bases and J 6 bases, leaving 16 bases between the germline ends. The CDR3 sequence is CASSQEGRVHGYTF. Here the CDR3 DNA reads TGTGCCAGCAGCCAGGAGGGGAGGGTGCATGGCTACACCTTC. Based on the CDR3 plus reference TRBV7-8 and TRBJ1-2, the full variable domain is GAGVSQSPRYKVAKRGQDVALRCDPISGHVSLFWYQQALGQGPEFLTYFQNEAQLDKSGLPSDRFFAERPEGSVSTLKIQRTQQEDSAVYLCASSQEGRVHGYTFGSGTRLTVV.

In its sample, this clonotype was seen many times. The V and J genes are TRBV6-5 and TRBJ2-3; D is ambiguous. The CDR3 loop spans 13 amino acids. Trimming cost V 0 bases and J 2 bases, with 3 bases left between them. Germline V gene data show CDR1 as MNHEY and CDR2 as SVGAGI. The CDR3 is CASSYSPTDTQYF. The CDR3 region has the DNA TGTGCCAGCAGTTACTCCCCCACAGATACGCAGTATTTT.

The chain recombines TRBV30 with TRBJ1-2; D may be TRBD1 (5 bases). CDR3 length: 13 amino acids. CDR1 and CDR2 from the germline V gene are GTSNPN and SVGIG (reference sequence). Trimming took 4 bases from V and 8 from J, leaving 17 bases between them. The CDR3 DNA reads as TGTGCCTGGAACCCACAGGAGTCCCTAGGCTACACCTTC. Translating gives CAWNPQESLGYTF.

The V call is TRBV28, the J call TRBJ1-5; tentatively, D is TRBD1 (5 bases). The V and J ends lost 10 bases and 6 bases respectively, with 19 bases between them. From germline, CDR1 is MDHEN and CDR2 SYDVKM. CDR3 length: 14 residues. CDR3 in amino acids: CATHGAGRFQPQHF. Here the CDR3 DNA reads TGTGCCACCCACGGGGCGGGGAGATTTCAGCCCCAGCATTTT. The whole variable domain, filled in from reference TRBV28 and TRBJ1-5, reads DVKVTQSSRYLVKRTGEKVFLECVQDMDHENMFWYRQDPGLGLRLIYFSYDVKMKEKGDIPEGYSVSREKKERFSLILESASTNQTSMYLCATHGAGRFQPQHFGDGTRLSIL.

The rearrangement uses TRBV3-1 and TRBJ2-1, with 13 bases lining up with TRBD2. V shed 4 bases and J 9 bases; nucleotides not matched to a gene: 6. Germline CDR1 LGHDT, CDR2 YNNKEL (reference sequence). This CDR3 comprises 15 residues. The DNA for the CDR3 is TGTGCCAGCAGCCGTTGGACTAGCGGGGGAGGTGAGCAGTTCTTC. This encodes CASSRWTSGGGEQFF.

This clonotype was recorded a few times. This chain joins TRBV5-4 and TRBJ2-3, with D hard to call. V dropped 0 bases and J dropped 2 bases, with 10 bases sitting between them. The CDR3 has 15 residues. CDR1 and CDR2 (germline): SGHNT, YYREEE (reference sequence). CDR3 DNA sequence: TGTGCCAGCAGCTTGGTTTCGGAATACACAGATACGCAGTATTTT. Translation: CASSLVSEYTDTQYF.